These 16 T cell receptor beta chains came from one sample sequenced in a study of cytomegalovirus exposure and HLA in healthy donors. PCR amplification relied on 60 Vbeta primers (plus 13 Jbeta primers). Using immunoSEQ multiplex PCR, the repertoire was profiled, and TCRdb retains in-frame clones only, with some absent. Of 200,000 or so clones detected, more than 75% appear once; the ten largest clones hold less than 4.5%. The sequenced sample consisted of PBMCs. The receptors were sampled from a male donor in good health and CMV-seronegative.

The CDR3 region is CATSGRTGIYNEQFF. The CDR3 coding sequence is TGTGCCACTTCCGGCCGGACAGGGATTTACAATGAGCAGTTCTTC. The V and J genes are TRBV25-1 and TRBJ2-1; 8 bases map to TRBD1. Losses at the gene ends were 10 bases for V and 4 bases for J; bases not matched to a gene: 12. Germline CDR1 and CDR2: MGHDK and SYGVNS. There are 15 residues in the CDR3.

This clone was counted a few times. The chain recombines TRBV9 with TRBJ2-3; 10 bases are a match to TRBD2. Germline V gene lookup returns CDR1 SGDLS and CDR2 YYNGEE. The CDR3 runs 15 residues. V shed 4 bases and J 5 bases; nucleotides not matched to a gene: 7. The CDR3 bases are TGTGCCAGCAGCCAGAGCGGGAGGGTTGAAGATACGCAGTATTTT. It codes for CASSQSGRVEDTQYF.

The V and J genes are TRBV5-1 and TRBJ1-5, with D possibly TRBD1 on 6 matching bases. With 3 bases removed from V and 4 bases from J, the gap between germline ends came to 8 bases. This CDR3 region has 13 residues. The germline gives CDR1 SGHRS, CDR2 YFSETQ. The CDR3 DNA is TGCGCCAGCAGCTACGGACAGAATCAGCCCCAGCATTTT. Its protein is CASSYGQNQPQHF.

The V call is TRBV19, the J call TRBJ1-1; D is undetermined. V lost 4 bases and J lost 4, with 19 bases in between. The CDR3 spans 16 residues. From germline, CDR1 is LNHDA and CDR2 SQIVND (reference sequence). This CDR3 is CASSTRVPLRITEAFF. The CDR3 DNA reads TGTGCCAGTAGTACCCGGGTACCTCTGCGGATCACTGAAGCTTTCTTT.

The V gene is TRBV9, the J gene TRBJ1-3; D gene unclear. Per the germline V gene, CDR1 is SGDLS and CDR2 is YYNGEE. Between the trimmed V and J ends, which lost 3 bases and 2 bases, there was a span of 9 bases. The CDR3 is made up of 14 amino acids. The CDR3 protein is CASSAEQPGNTIYF. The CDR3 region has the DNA TGTGCCAGCAGCGCCGAACAGCCTGGAAACACCATATATTTT. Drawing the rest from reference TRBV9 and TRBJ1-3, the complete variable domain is DSGVTQTPKHLITATGQRVTLRCSPRSGDLSVYWYQQSLDQGLQFLIQYYNGEERAKGNILERFSAQQFPDLHSELNLSSLELGDSALYFCASSAEQPGNTIYFGEGSWLTVV.

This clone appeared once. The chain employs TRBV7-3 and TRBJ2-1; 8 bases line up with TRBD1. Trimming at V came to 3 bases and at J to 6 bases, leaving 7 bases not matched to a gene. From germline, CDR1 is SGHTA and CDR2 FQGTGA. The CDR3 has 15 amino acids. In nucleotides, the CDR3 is TGTGCCAGCAGCTTGATGGAGACAGGGGTCAATGAGCAGTTCTTC. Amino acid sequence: CASSLMETGVNEQFF. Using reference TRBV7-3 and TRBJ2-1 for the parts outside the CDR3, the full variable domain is GAGVSQTPSNKVTEKGKYVELRCDPISGHTALYWYRQSLGQGPEFLIYFQGTGAADDSGLPNDRFFAVRPEGSVSTLKIQRTERGDSAVYLCASSLMETGVNEQFFGPGTRLTVL.

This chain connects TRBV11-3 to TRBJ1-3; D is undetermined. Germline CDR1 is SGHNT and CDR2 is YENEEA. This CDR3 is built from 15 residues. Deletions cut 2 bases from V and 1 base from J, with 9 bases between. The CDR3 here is CASSLSGMSGNTIYF. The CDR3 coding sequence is TGTGCCAGCAGCTTAAGCGGGATGTCTGGAAACACCATATATTTT.

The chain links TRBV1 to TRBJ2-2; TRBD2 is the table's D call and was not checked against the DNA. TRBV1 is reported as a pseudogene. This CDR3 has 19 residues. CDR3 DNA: TGCACCAGCAGCCGGTGCTATTGGCTAGCGGGAGGAAACACCGGGGAGCTGTTTTTT. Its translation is CTSSRCYWLAGGNTGELFF.

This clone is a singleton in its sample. Written as DNA, the CDR3 is TGTGCCAGCTCACCATCGAACTACGGTGAGCAGTTCTTC. Its translation is CASSPSNYGEQFF. The chain joins TRBV18 to TRBJ2-1; no reliable D call. Germline CDR1 KGHSH, CDR2 LQKENI. CDR3 size: 13 residues. V dropped 2 bases and J dropped 9 bases, with 11 bases sitting between them. The variable domain in full, completed from reference TRBV18 and TRBJ2-1, reads NAGVMQNPRHLVRRRGQEARLRCSPMKGHSHVYWYRQLPEEGLKFMVYLQKENIIDESGMPKERFSAEFPKEGPSILRIQQVVRGDSAAYFCASSPSNYGEQFFGPGTRLTVL.

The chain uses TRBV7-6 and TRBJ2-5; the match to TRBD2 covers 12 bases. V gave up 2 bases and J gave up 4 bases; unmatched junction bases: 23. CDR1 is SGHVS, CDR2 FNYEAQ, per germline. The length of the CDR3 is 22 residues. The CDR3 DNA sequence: TGTGCCAGCAGCTTATTGGGACTAGCGGGCCGAAGTGCCACGATGGTAGGAGAGACCCAGTACTTC. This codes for CASSLLGLAGRSATMVGETQYF.

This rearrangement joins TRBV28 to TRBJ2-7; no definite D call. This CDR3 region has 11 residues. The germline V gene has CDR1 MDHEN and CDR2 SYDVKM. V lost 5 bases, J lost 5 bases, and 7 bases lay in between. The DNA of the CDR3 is TGTGCCAGCAGTACTTTCCACGAGCAGTACTTC. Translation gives CASSTFHEQYF.

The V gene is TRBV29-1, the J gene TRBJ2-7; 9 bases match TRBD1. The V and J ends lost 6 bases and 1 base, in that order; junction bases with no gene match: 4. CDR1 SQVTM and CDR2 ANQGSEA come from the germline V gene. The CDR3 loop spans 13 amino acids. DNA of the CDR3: TGCAGCGTAGGTGACAGGGGGTCCTACGAGCAGTACTTC. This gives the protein CSVGDRGSYEQYF.

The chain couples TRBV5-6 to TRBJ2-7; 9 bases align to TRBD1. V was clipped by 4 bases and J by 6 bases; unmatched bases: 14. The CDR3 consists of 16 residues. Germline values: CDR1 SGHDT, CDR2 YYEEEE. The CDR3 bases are TGTGCCAGCAGCCACGGACCGCCGGGACAGGGCAGCGAGCAGTACTTC. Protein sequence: CASSHGPPGQGSEQYF.

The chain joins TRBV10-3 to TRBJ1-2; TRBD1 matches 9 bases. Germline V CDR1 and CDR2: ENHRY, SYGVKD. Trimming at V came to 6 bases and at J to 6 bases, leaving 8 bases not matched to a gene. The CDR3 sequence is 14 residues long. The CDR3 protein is CAIRPGQGGDGYTF. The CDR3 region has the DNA TGTGCCATCAGACCGGGACAGGGAGGAGATGGCTACACCTTC.

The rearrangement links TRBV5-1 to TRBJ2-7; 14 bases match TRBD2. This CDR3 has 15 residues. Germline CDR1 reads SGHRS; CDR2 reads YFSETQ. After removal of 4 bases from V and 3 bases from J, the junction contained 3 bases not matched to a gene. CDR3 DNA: TGCGCCAGCAGCCGGACTAGCGGGAGGATCTACGAGCAGTACTTC. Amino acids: CASSRTSGRIYEQYF.

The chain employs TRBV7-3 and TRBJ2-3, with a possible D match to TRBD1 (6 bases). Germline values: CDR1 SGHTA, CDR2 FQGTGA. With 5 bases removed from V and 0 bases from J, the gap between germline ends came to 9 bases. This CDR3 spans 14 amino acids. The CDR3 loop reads CASSPGDSTDTQYF. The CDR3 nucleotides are TGTGCCAGCAGCCCAGGGGACAGCACAGATACGCAGTATTTT. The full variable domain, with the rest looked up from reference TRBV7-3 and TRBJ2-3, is GAGVSQTPSNKVTEKGKYVELRCDPISGHTALYWYRQSLGQGPEFLIYFQGTGAADDSGLPNDRFFAVRPEGSVSTLKIQRTERGDSAVYLCASSPGDSTDTQYFGPGTRLTVL.